This T cell receptor beta chain is from a study of T cells in Graves' hyperthyroidism and ophthalmopathy. At the level of the study: Peripheral blood sampling occurred at initial diagnosis, before any treatment.

Amplified TCR beta CDR3 regions derived from RNA transcripts. First-round RT-PCR targeting the TCR CDR3 was performed with the HTBI primer set. One entry per CDR3 protein results from TCRdb running MiXCR on the multiplex PCR reads. The sample lists fewer than 550,000 distinct CDR3 sequences; about 15% were seen once. Newly diagnosed patients aged 18 to 65 had hyperthyroidism of under 2 months' duration. CDR1 is MNHNS, CDR2 SASEGT, per germline. The V end was cut by 5 bases, the J end by 5 bases, with 9 bases between. The CDR3 totals 13 residues. This clonotype was recorded at least ten times. This TCR derives from a young woman with Graves' hyperthyroidism. Sequenced input: blood. This chain uses TRBV6-1 with TRBJ2-2; a possible D gene is TRBD2 (5 bases). The CDR3 loop reads CASSYWETGELFF. The CDR3 DNA follows: TGTGCCAGCAGTTACTGGGAGACCGGGGAGCTGTTTTTT.